Reported below is one TCR beta chain. Its target is not known. Nominally healthy donors provided the samples, though records likely missed some immune exposures. The sample comes from a study of cytomegalovirus exposure and HLA in healthy donors. The CDR3 loop spans 15 amino acids. V was shortened by 0 bases and J by 4 bases, with 13 bases between the two germline ends. Germline loops: CDR1 LGHNA, CDR2 YNFKEQ. This PCR relied on a set of 60 Vbeta primers and 13 Jbeta primers. The repertoire was sequenced with immunoSEQ multiplex PCR; TCRdb's copy has only in-frame clones and lacks some. This table holds over 120,000 clones, about 74% found once. Study-wide findings and caveats: Later analysis showed most CMV-associated TCR beta chains appearing HLA-restricted. In an earlier analysis, productive rearrangement rates for most beta V segments clustered near 87% or 30%.

The sequencing sample was made of PBMCs. The chain has TRBV4-2 and TRBJ2-7; D remains unclear. The receptor comes from a young man in good health and CMV-seropositive. The CDR3 DNA sequence: TGTGCCAGCAGCCAAGAAAAGCTCTCGAGTTACGAGCAGTACTTC. Encoded protein: CASSQEKLSSYEQYF.